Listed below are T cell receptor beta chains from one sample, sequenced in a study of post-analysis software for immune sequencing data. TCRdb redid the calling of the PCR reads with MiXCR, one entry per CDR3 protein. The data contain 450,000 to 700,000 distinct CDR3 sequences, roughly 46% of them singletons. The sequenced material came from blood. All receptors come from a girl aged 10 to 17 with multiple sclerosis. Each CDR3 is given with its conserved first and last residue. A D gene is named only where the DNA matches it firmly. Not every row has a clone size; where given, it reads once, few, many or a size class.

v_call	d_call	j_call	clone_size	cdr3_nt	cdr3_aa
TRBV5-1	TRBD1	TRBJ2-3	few	TGCGCCAGCAGGTACATCGGGACAGCCACAGATACGCAGTATTTT	CASRYIGTATDTQYF
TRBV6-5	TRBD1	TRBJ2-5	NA	TGTGCCAGCAGTCAAGGACAGGATCTGTACTTC	CASSQGQDLYF
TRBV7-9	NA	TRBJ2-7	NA	TGTGCCAGCAGCTTAGCAATGACTTCTCCCGAGCAGTACTTC	CASSLAMTSPEQYF
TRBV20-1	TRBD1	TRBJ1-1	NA	TGCAGTGCTAGAAGGGGTCCAGGGGGCAACACTGAAGCTTTCTTT	CSARRGPGGNTEAFF
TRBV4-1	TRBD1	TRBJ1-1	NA	TGCGCCAGCAGCCAAAGCGTTTCACAGGGGGGTACTGAAGCTTTCTTT	CASSQSVSQGGTEAFF
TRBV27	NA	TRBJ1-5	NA	TGTGCCAGCAGTTTATATGGCCCCAATCAGCCCCAGCATTTT	CASSLYGPNQPQHF
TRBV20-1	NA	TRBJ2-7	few	NA	CSASSSGRTYEQYF
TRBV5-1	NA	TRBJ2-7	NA	TGCGCCAGCAGCTTGGGATCGGCAGGCCACACCTACGAGCAGTACTTC	CASSLGSAGHTYEQYF
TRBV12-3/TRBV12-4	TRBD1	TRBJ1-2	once	TGTGCCAGCAGCCTAACAGGGGCCCCTAACTATGGCTACACCTTC	CASSLTGAPNYGYTF
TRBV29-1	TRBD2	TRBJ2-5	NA	TGCAGCGTTGGGGGACTAGCGGGACTGCAAGAGACCCAGTACTTC	CSVGGLAGLQETQYF
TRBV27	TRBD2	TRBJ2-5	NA	TGTGCCAGCAGTTTGACGGGGTGCGCGGGGGAGCAGTACTTC	CASSLTGCAGEQYF
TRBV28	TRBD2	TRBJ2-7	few	TGTGCCAGCAGCACAACTAGCGGGAGCTCCTGGGGTGGCTACGAGCAGTACTTC	CASSTTSGSSWGGYEQYF
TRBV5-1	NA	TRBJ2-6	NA	TGCGCCAGCAGCTGGCGGGCCGATAACTCTGGGGCCAACGTCCTGACTTTC	CASSWRADNSGANVLTF
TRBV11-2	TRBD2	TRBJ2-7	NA	TGTGCCAGCAGCTTAGATAGCGGTCGGAGCGGGAGGGCCTACGAGCAGTACTTC	CASSLDSGRSGRAYEQYF
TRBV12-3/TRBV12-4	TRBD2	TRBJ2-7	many	TGTGCCAGCACCACAAGCGGGAAGGTCGAGCAGTACTTC	CASTTSGKVEQYF
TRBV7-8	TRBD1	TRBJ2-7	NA	TGTGCCAGCAGCTTAGGACAGGGCCCTTGGGAGCAGTACTTC	CASSLGQGPWEQYF
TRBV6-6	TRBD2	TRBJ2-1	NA	TGTGCCAGCAGCCCTATGGGACTAGCGGAAAACAATGAGCAGTTCTTC	CASSPMGLAENNEQFF
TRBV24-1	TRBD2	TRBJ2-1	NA	TGTGCCACCAGTGATGCTAGCGGAAGCTCCTACAATGAGCAGTTCTTC	CATSDASGSSYNEQFF
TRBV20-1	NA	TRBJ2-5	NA	TGCAGTGCTAGAGACCCGGAAGGACGGGAGACCCAGTACTTC	CSARDPEGRETQYF
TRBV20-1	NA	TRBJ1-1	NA	TGCAGTGCTAGGGACTCAGGGCTGGCTTTCTTT	CSARDSGLAFF
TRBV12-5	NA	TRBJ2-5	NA	TGTGCTAGTGGTCCGGAACGGATCGAGACCCAGTACTTC	CASGPERIETQYF
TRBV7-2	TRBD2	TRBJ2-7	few	TGTGCCAGCAGCTTTAAGCGGGGGGGCCCCTACGAGCAGTACTTC	CASSFKRGGPYEQYF
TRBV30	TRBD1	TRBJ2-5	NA	TGTGCCTGGAGTACAGGGGGTGAAGAGACCCAGTACTTC	CAWSTGGEETQYF
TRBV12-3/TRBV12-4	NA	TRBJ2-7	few	TGTGCCAGCAGTCTCCAGGGCCGCGCGGAGCAGTACTTC	CASSLQGRAEQYF
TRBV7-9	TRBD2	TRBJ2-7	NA	TGTGCCAGCAGTAGAGAGCGGGAGTACAATGAGCAGTACTTC	CASSREREYNEQYF
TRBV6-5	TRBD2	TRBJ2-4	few	TGTGCCAGCAGTTACCCGGGAGGACGAACCAAATTAGCCAAAAACATTCAGTACTTC	CASSYPGGRTKLAKNIQYF
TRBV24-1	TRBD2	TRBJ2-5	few	TGTGCCACCAGTGTCCTCATAAGCGGGAGGGTGGAGACCCAGTACTTC	CATSVLISGRVETQYF
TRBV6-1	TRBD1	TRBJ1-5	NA	TGTGCCAGCAGTGTAGAGGGACAGCACAATCAGCCCCAGCATTTT	CASSVEGQHNQPQHF
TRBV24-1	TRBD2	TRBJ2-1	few	TGTGCCACCAGTGACCGCGGACTAGCGGGCAATGAGCAGTTCTTC	CATSDRGLAGNEQFF
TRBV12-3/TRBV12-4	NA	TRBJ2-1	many	TGTGCCAGCACCCCAGACAGAGTCTACAATGAGCAGTTCTTC	CASTPDRVYNEQFF
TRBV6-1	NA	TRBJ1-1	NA	TGTGCCAACTCGGACCTCATGAACACTGAAGCTTTCTTT	CANSDLMNTEAFF
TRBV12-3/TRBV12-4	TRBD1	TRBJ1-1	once	TGTGCCAGCAGAGACCGGGACAGCCCATCGAACACTGAAGCTTTCTTT	CASRDRDSPSNTEAFF
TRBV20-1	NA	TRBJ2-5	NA	TGCAGTGGGGGGGGCCTCCTTCAAGAGACCCAGTACTTC	CSGGGLLQETQYF
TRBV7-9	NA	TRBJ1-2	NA	TGTGCCAGCAGCTCCAGGACAGAGCACTATGGCTACACCTTC	CASSSRTEHYGYTF
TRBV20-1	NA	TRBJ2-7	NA	TGCAGTGCTAGACTAACAGGTGGGACACGCGAGCAGTACTTC	CSARLTGGTREQYF
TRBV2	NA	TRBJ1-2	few	TGTGCCAGCAGGGTATTAAAGGGTGGCTACACCTTC	CASRVLKGGYTF
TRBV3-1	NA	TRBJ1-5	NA	TGTGCCAGCAGCCCCAGCGAAAAGGGCAATCAGCCCCAGCATTTT	CASSPSEKGNQPQHF
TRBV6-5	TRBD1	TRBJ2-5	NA	TGTGCCAGCAGCCAGACAGGACAGGGGAAAGAGACCCAGTACTTC	CASSQTGQGKETQYF
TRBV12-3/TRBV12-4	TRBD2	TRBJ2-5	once	TGTGCCAGCAGTTCAACGGGACTAGCGAAAGAGACCCAGTACTTC	CASSSTGLAKETQYF
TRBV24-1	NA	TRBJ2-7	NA	TGTGCCACCAGTGCTTACGACGAGCAGTACTTC	CATSAYDEQYF
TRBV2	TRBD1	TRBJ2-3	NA	TGTGCCAGCAGTGCGACAGGGATCACAGATACGCAGTATTTT	CASSATGITDTQYF
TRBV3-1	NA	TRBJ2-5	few	TGTGCCAGCAGCCAAGAAGGAGGCCAAGAGACCCAGTACTTC	CASSQEGGQETQYF